This TCR beta chain is drawn from a study of blood T cells in healthy people across ages. This clonotype was seen only a few times. The CDR3 is 14 residues long. V lost 4 bases and J 10 bases, leaving 14 bases between the germline ends. Germline V gives CDR1 SGHVS, CDR2 FQNEAQ. PCR was performed a second time for about 7 to 12 cycles using a sample-barcoded 5' primer and a J-beta primer mix. TCRdb analysed the 5' RACE reads with MiXCR anew, one entry per CDR3 protein. The sample holds fewer than 2,000,000 distinct CDR3 sequences; 30% to 40% are singletons and the top ten take roughly 23%. The study drew donors from healthy Caucasian individuals in Russia aged roughly 6 to 90.

Source material: blood. This rearrangement joins TRBV7-8 to TRBJ1-6; D is unclear. This clonotype was obtained from a human donor in good health. CDR3 sequence reads: CASSSGSGSSPLHF. In DNA, the CDR3 is TGTGCCAGCAGCTCCGGGTCCGGCAGCTCACCCCTCCACTTT.